A single sample is the source of the 17 T cell receptor beta chains below, sequenced in a study of cytomegalovirus exposure and HLA in healthy donors. Here immunoSEQ multiplex PCR was the method, and the copy in TCRdb shows in-frame clones only, minus some. The table shows about 120,000 clones, with more than 85% occurring only once. Sequencing used PBMCs. The receptors shown here come from a man between 18 and 35 years old in good health and CMV-seropositive.

The V gene is TRBV5-6, the J gene TRBJ1-1, with a weak D call TRBD1 (5 bases). CDR1 and CDR2 (germline): SGHDT, YYEEEE. Deletions cut 1 base from V and 5 bases from J, with 6 bases between. The CDR3 is 12 amino acids. The CDR3 nucleotides are TGTGCCAGCAGCTTGAGGGGAACTGAAGCTTTCTTT. This gives the protein CASSLRGTEAFF. Drawing the rest from reference TRBV5-6 and TRBJ1-1, the complete variable domain is DAGVTQSPTHLIKTRGQQVTLRCSPKSGHDTVSWYQQALGQGPQFIFQYYEEEERQRGNFPDRFSGHQFPNYSSELNVNALLLGDSALYLCASSLRGTEAFFGQGTRLTVV.

V is TRBV28 and J is TRBJ2-5, with D possibly matching TRBD1 (6 bases). This CDR3 region has 13 residues. Germline CDR1 and CDR2: MDHEN and SYDVKM. The V gene lost 2 bases and the J gene lost 2 bases, with 6 bases spanning the gap. The CDR3 nucleotides are TGTGCCAGCAGTTTAGGACAGCAAGAGACCCAGTACTTC. It codes for CASSLGQQETQYF.

The V and J genes are TRBV27 and TRBJ2-3; the match to TRBD2 covers 9 bases. CDR3 length equals 17 residues. The germline V gene encodes CDR1 MNHEY and CDR2 SMNVEV (reference sequence). V lost 6 bases to trimming and J lost 2 bases; unmatched junction nucleotides: 12. CDR3 protein: CASSPIRASGVTDTQYF. The CDR3, as DNA: TGTGCCAGCAGCCCGATCCGGGCTAGCGGGGTCACAGATACGCAGTATTTT.

This clone was seen just once. The rearrangement links TRBV9 to TRBJ1-1; D is unresolved. V was trimmed by 6 bases and J by 5 bases, leaving 14 bases between them. The CDR3 spans 13 residues. The germline V gene encodes CDR1 SGDLS and CDR2 YYNGEE. This CDR3 reads CASNQRPGTEAFF. In nucleotides, the CDR3 is TGTGCCAGCAATCAGAGACCCGGGACTGAAGCTTTCTTT.

The chain has TRBV2 and TRBJ2-2; TRBD2 agrees at 7 bases. CDR1 SNHLY and CDR2 FYNNEI come from the germline V gene. Trimming removed 10 bases from V and 1 base from J; junction bases left unmatched: 12. The CDR3 extends over 16 amino acids. DNA for the CDR3: TGTGCCACCCGCCAGCGGGGATCCAAGAACACCGGGGAGCTGTTTTTT. Protein product: CATRQRGSKNTGELFF.

The chain recombines TRBV6-1 with TRBJ1-2; 7 nucleotides match TRBD1. V was pared by 5 bases and J by 3 bases, with 6 bases of the junction left unmatched. From germline, CDR1 is MNHNS and CDR2 SASEGT. The CDR3 contains 14 residues. CDR3 nucleotides: TGTGCCAGCAGTCCGACAGGGTCCTACTATGGCTACACCTTC. Amino acids: CASSPTGSYYGYTF.

CDR3 loop: CASSPPGQGAGAEAFF. For the CDR3, the DNA is TGTGCCAGCAGTCCCCCGGGACAGGGGGCGGGAGCGGAAGCTTTCTTT. The chain recombines TRBV28 with TRBJ1-1; TRBD1 matches 12 bases. Germline V gene sequence: CDR1 MDHEN, CDR2 SYDVKM. Losses at the gene ends were 5 bases for V and 8 bases for J; bases not matched to a gene: 12. The CDR3 contains 16 residues.

The V call is TRBV28, the J call TRBJ2-1; 8 bases are a match to TRBD2. In germline, CDR1 is MDHEN, CDR2 SYDVKM. V dropped 1 base and J dropped 8; count of bases not matched to a gene: 7. The CDR3 extends over 15 amino acids. CDR3 DNA sequence: TGTGCCAGCAGTTTATTCGGGGGGGGGAACCATGAGCAGTTCTTC. Its translation is CASSLFGGGNHEQFF. Full variable domain (outside the CDR3, taken from reference TRBV28 and TRBJ2-1): DVKVTQSSRYLVKRTGEKVFLECVQDMDHENMFWYRQDPGLGLRLIYFSYDVKMKEKGDIPEGYSVSREKKERFSLILESASTNQTSMYLCASSLFGGGNHEQFFGPGTRLTVL.

The chain is built from TRBV19 and TRBJ1-5; the D gene is possibly TRBD1 (6 bases). This CDR3 spans 15 amino acids. Trimming took 5 bases from V and 4 from J, leaving 15 bases between them. Germline V lookup: CDR1 LNHDA, CDR2 SQIVND (reference sequence). CDR3 nucleotide sequence: TGTGCCAGTAGTGCGGTCGGGACAACAAATCAGCCCCAGCATTTT. This codes for CASSAVGTTNQPQHF. The full variable domain, rest sourced from reference TRBV19 and TRBJ1-5, is DGGITQSPKYLFRKEGQNVTLSCEQNLNHDAMYWYRQDPGQGLRLIYYSQIVNDFQKGDIAEGYSVSREKKESFPLTVTSAQKNPTAFYLCASSAVGTTNQPQHFGDGTRLSIL.

The chain joins TRBV14 to TRBJ2-1; TRBD2 is a possible D gene (6 bases). Germline-derived CDR1 and CDR2 are SGHDN and FVKESK. The V end was cut by 4 bases, the J end by 7 bases, with 20 bases between. The length of the CDR3 is 16 residues. CDR3 residues: CASSPANLYRENEQFF. In DNA, the CDR3 is TGTGCCAGCAGCCCCGCGAACCTATACCGGGAGAATGAGCAGTTCTTC.

This chain links TRBV7-2 with TRBJ1-2; D gene unclear. V was clipped by 5 bases and J by 3 bases, with 19 bases between them. Germline CDR1 SGHTA, CDR2 FQGNSA. There are 16 residues in the CDR3. CDR3 sequence: CASSPTTPFGDYGYTF. For the CDR3, the DNA is TGTGCCAGCAGCCCCACAACACCCTTCGGGGACTATGGCTACACCTTC.

The chain employs TRBV19 and TRBJ1-6, with 7 positions matching TRBD1. Trimming removed 7 bases from V and 10 bases from J; junction bases left unmatched: 7. The CDR3 contains 13 residues. Germline lookup yields CDR1 LNHDA and CDR2 SQIVND (reference sequence). In nucleotides, the CDR3 is TGTGCCAGTACCCTTGACAGGGAATCACCCCTCCACTTT. Amino acid sequence: CASTLDRESPLHF.

The rearrangement links TRBV2 to TRBJ1-4; D uncertain. The CDR3 has 14 amino acids. Per germline, CDR1 SNHLY and CDR2 FYNNEI. V was pared by 5 bases and J by 5 bases, with 12 bases between. The CDR3 here is CASSPAGVNEKLFF. DNA for the CDR3: TGTGCCAGCAGTCCTGCCGGGGTAAATGAAAAACTGTTTTTT.

The chain joins TRBV6-1 to TRBJ1-1; D gene unclear. This CDR3 region has 14 residues. Germline values: CDR1 MNHNS, CDR2 SASEGT. V was pared by 1 base and J by 2 bases, with 8 bases between. CDR3 sequence (DNA): TGTGCCAGCAGTGAAGTAGCAGCAAACACTGAAGCTTTCTTT. It encodes CASSEVAANTEAFF.

This sequence joins TRBV11-2 and TRBJ2-7; TRBD1 matches at 7 bases. J gave up 0 bases and V 3 bases, and 11 bases lay outside the gene matches. The V gene's germline CDR1 is SGHAT and CDR2 FQNNGV. The CDR3 sequence is 17 residues long. The DNA of the CDR3 is TGTGCCAGCAGCTTTTCTCGCTACAGGGGCCTCTCCTACGAGCAGTACTTC. Protein: CASSFSRYRGLSYEQYF.

CDR3 sequence: CASSEGAGDQPQHF. Written as DNA, the CDR3 is TGTGCCAGCAGCGAGGGGGCCGGGGACCAGCCCCAGCATTTT. V is TRBV9 and J is TRBJ1-5; 7 nucleotides match TRBD1. The ends lost 3 bases at V and 7 bases at J; junction bases unmatched: 7. Germline assignment: CDR1 SGDLS and CDR2 YYNGEE. The CDR3 totals 14 residues.

The V call is TRBV29-1, the J call TRBJ2-3; 8 nucleotides line up with TRBD2. The CDR3 totals 15 residues. Trimming at V came to 5 bases and at J to 1 base, leaving 8 bases not matched to a gene. The germline V gene has CDR1 SQVTM and CDR2 ANQGSEA. CDR3 sequence: CSVTGGDAGTDTQYF. In nucleotides, the CDR3 is TGCAGCGTTACGGGAGGGGACGCAGGCACAGATACGCAGTATTTT.